These 18 T cell receptor beta chains were all obtained from the same sample, sequenced in a study of CD8 T cells in ankylosing spondylitis. TCRdb used MiXCR to reprocess the 5' RACE reads, holding one entry per CDR3 protein. The profile shows approximately 140,000 distinct CDR3 sequences, 7% to 10% of them singletons. Sequenced material: synovial fluid, either unsorted or a sorted T cell fraction (not recorded which). These receptors all come from a male donor with ankylosing spondylitis.

This chain connects TRBV7-2 to TRBJ1-1; D gene unclear. The V gene's germline CDR1 is SGHTA and CDR2 FQGNSA. Trimming shortened V by 4 bases and J by 8 bases, and 14 bases separated the two germline ends. The CDR3 sequence is 13 residues long. CDR3 residues: CASSSEPLTEAFF. The CDR3, as DNA: TGTGCCAGCAGCTCGGAACCTCTCACGGAAGCTTTCTTT.

This clonotype was picked up many times. This chain uses TRBV19 with TRBJ1-1; maybe TRBD1 (5 bases). The CDR3 totals 15 residues. V dropped 7 bases and J dropped 5 bases, with 20 bases sitting between them. Germline values: CDR1 LNHDA, CDR2 SQIVND (reference sequence). CDR3 DNA sequence: TGTGCCAGTATTGGCGGCGAGGGGATAGGGACTGAAGCTTTCTTT. It yields the protein CASIGGEGIGTEAFF.

There are many counts of this clonotype. This rearrangement joins TRBV27 to TRBJ2-1; 9 bases are shared with TRBD2. Trimming took 2 bases from V and 4 from J; bases not matched to a gene: 3. This CDR3 contains 15 residues. Germline values: CDR1 MNHEY, CDR2 SMNVEV (reference sequence). DNA for the CDR3: TGTGCCAGCAGTTTAGGGACTAGCTCATACAATGAGCAGTTCTTC. It yields the protein CASSLGTSSYNEQFF.

Many counts were recorded for this clonotype. The chain uses TRBV2 and TRBJ2-1, with no clear D. The V end was cut by 2 bases, the J end by 4 bases, with 3 bases between. Germline CDR1 and CDR2: SNHLY and FYNNEI. The CDR3 has 12 amino acids. The CDR3 bases are TGTGCCAGCAGTGAACAATACAATGAGCAGTTCTTC. Residues: CASSEQYNEQFF.

There are many counts of this clonotype. J is TRBJ2-3 and V is TRBV29-1; TRBD2 is a possible D gene (6 bases). Deletions cut 7 bases from V and 2 bases from J, with 10 bases between. There are 12 residues in the CDR3. CDR1 SQVTM and CDR2 ANQGSEA come from the germline V gene. The CDR3 DNA reads TGCAGCGGGTGGAGGGACACAGATACGCAGTATTTT. As protein: CSGWRDTDTQYF.

This clonotype has at least ten counts. V and J are TRBV4-2 and TRBJ1-6; TRBD1 matches 10 bases. Unmatched junction bases numbered 5, after V lost 4 bases and J lost 5 bases. CDR3 length: 16 residues. Germline CDR1 is LGHNA and CDR2 is YNFKEQ. The CDR3, as DNA: TGTGCCAGCAGCCTTAGACAGGGGGCTGATAATTCACCCCTCCACTTT. Amino acids: CASSLRQGADNSPLHF.

This clonotype was seen many times. The CDR3 DNA reads as TGCGCCAGCAGCCAAACCACAGGGTACCAAGAGACCCAGTACTTC. It specifies CASSQTTGYQETQYF. The chain has TRBV5-1 and TRBJ2-5, with a possible D match to TRBD1 (6 bases). Looked up from germline, CDR1 is SGHRS and CDR2 is YFSETQ. V lost 4 bases and J 0 bases, leaving 13 bases between the germline ends. CDR3 length equals 15 residues.

This clonotype was picked up a small number of times. A read error may be the cause here, since a much bigger clone is one base away. The CDR3 carries no conserved terminal phenylalanine or tryptophan, so it likely arises from a read error. The chain employs TRBV5-1 and TRBJ2-1; D tentatively reads TRBD1 or TRBD2 (5 bases each). The CDR3 has 15 amino acids. The germline CDR1 and CDR2 sequences are SGHRS and YFSETQ. The germline V and J ends were trimmed by 2 bases and 4 bases, with 13 bases remaining between them. Here the CDR3 reads CASSLGDGPYNEQFL. CDR3 nucleotides: TGCGCCAGCAGCTTAGGGGACGGGCCTTACAATGAGCAGTTCCTC.

Ten or more counts support this clonotype. The rearrangement uses TRBV6-2 or TRBV6-3 and TRBJ2-1, with TRBD1 matching over 7 bases. CDR3 length equals 16 residues. CDR1 MNHEY and CDR2 SVGEGT come from the germline V gene. V shed 5 bases, J shed 8 bases, and the junction held 15 bases outside the gene matches. The CDR3 here is CASSKDRDSLGYEQFF. The CDR3 DNA reads as TGTGCCAGCAGTAAAGACAGGGACAGCCTCGGTTATGAGCAGTTCTTC.

This clonotype came up many times. V and J are TRBV5-1 and TRBJ2-2; 9 nucleotides agree with TRBD1. Germline V gives CDR1 SGHRS, CDR2 YFSETQ. The CDR3 has 16 residues. Losses at the gene ends were 0 bases for V and 4 bases for J; bases not matched to a gene: 4. CDR3 DNA sequence: TGCGCCAGCAGCTTGGGTGCGACAGGGGGCACCGGGGAGCTGTTTTTT. Its protein is CASSLGATGGTGELFF.

Ten or more counts support this clonotype. The chain couples TRBV9 to TRBJ2-2; a weak D match, TRBD2 (6 bases). The CDR3 loop spans 16 amino acids. Germline lookup yields CDR1 SGDLS and CDR2 YYNGEE. V shed 6 bases and J shed 3 bases, with 18 bases lying between them. CDR3 nucleotides: TGTGCCAGCACCCAAAGGGAGGCGGGACACACCGGGGAGCTGTTTTTT. This gives the protein CASTQREAGHTGELFF.

The chain couples TRBV6-5 to TRBJ1-3, with 8 positions matching TRBD1. After removal of 5 bases from V and 4 bases from J, the junction contained 7 bases not matched to a gene. This CDR3 region has 15 residues. Germline CDR1 reads MNHEY; CDR2 reads SVGAGI. CDR3 sequence reads: CASSTVGQVGNTIYF. CDR3 nucleotide sequence: TGTGCCAGCAGTACTGTGGGACAGGTGGGAAACACCATATATTTT.

At least ten counts were recorded for this clonotype. This chain connects TRBV20-1 to TRBJ2-3; D may be TRBD1 (6 bases). From germline, CDR1 is DFQATT and CDR2 SNEGSKA (reference sequence). Deletions cut 3 bases from V and 2 bases from J, with 12 bases between. CDR3 length: 14 amino acids. CDR3 bases: TGCAGTGCTAGTAATGGGGGCCCCACAGATACGCAGTATTTT. Protein product: CSASNGGPTDTQYF.

CDR3 DNA: TGTGCCAGCAGTCCTTGGACAGATGAGGAGACCCAGTACTTC. Protein: CASSPWTDEETQYF. The V call is TRBV27, the J call TRBJ2-5, with a tentative D call TRBD1 (6 bases). Germline V gene data show CDR1 as MNHEY and CDR2 as SMNVEV (reference sequence). This CDR3 has 14 residues. V was trimmed by 5 bases and J by 5 bases, leaving 15 bases between them.

This clonotype was seen a few times. The rearrangement uses TRBV7-8 and TRBJ2-7, with D possibly matching TRBD1 (5 bases). The V gene lost 1 base and the J gene lost 3 bases, with 16 bases spanning the gap. The CDR3 extends over 16 amino acids. The germline gives CDR1 SGHVS, CDR2 FQNEAQ. CDR3 nucleotides: TGTGCCAGCAGCTTAGTCGGCAGGGTCGCCTACTACGAGCAGTACTTC. Translation gives CASSLVGRVAYYEQYF.

This clonotype was seen many times. The CDR3 nucleotides are TGTGCCAGCAGTGAAGCCTGGGCAGGGTCGTTCGATCAGCCCCAGCATTTT. As protein: CASSEAWAGSFDQPQHF. This rearrangement joins TRBV6-1 to TRBJ1-5; tentatively, D is TRBD1 (5 bases). Trimming left V 0 bases short and J 5 bases short, with 17 bases between. This CDR3 has 17 residues. Germline CDR1 MNHNS, CDR2 SASEGT.

This clonotype has at least ten counts. This chain links TRBV4-3 with TRBJ2-1; D uncertain. Germline V lookup: CDR1 LGHNA, CDR2 YSLEER. The germline V and J ends were trimmed by 2 bases and 0 bases, with 11 bases remaining between them. CDR3 length: 16 amino acids. CDR3 in DNA: TGCGCCAGCAGCCAACAGTTGCGGTCCTCCTACAATGAGCAGTTCTTC. It translates to CASSQQLRSSYNEQFF.

This clonotype was observed at least ten times. The chain is built from TRBV28 and TRBJ2-5; D might be TRBD1 or TRBD2, each matching 7 bases. CDR1 is MDHEN and CDR2 is SYDVKM in the germline V gene. This CDR3 has 14 amino acids. Trimming cost V 7 bases and J 4 bases, with 16 bases left between them. The CDR3 reads CASTLRGGTETQYF. Written as DNA, the CDR3 is TGTGCCAGCACCCTCAGGGGGGGAACAGAGACCCAGTACTTC.